This T cell receptor (beta chain) emerged from a study of CXCR3-negative and CXCR3-positive naive CD8 T cells (dated by TCRdb to between 2017 and 2020). Study-wide context: In total, approximately 140 million TRB reads were obtained, which works out to roughly 1.5 +/- 0.3 million reads per library. The diversity and physicochemical repertoire analyses included fewer than twelve donors pooled from two independent experiments. Naive subsets from a handful of donors and memory cells from 3 donors were included in the TRBV-TRBJ cluster analysis. Results the study describes overall, beyond this receptor: Because surface CD5, which has been linked to self-reactivity in mice, was comparable between naive subsets, TCR interaction strength was also inferred from TRB CDR3 physicochemical properties. Comparably high repertoire diversity was found in both naive subsets, whereas much lower repertoire diversity was found in memory CD8+ T cells. Naive CXCR3-negative and CXCR3-positive cells from the same donor showed similar TRBV-TRBJ usage, whereas memory cells showed distinct patterns. Compared with CXCR3-negative naive cells, CXCR3-positive naive cells had TRB CDR3s with higher hydrophobicity (lower Kidera factor 4), lower energy, and higher strength and volume indices. Because CXCR3 expression was partially decreased after cryopreservation, freshly isolated PBMCs were used for most assays.

Of note for this clonotype: Its antigen target is currently unknown.

Taken from the germline V gene (reference sequence), the CDR1 and CDR2 loops are MNHNY and SVGAGI. There are 15 amino acids in the CDR3, from cysteine to phenylalanine inclusive. No DNA has been recorded. Each CD8+ T cell subset was flow-sorted in triplicate, with fewer than 350,000 cells per subset placed directly into RLT lysis buffer. To keep memory contaminants out, a stringent definition of naive CD8+ T cells was applied: CD45RO-CCR7+CD27+CD95-. Using standard density gradient centrifugation, peripheral blood mononuclear cells were isolated from buffy coats. A FACSAria III was used to flow-sort naive CXCR3-negative and CXCR3-positive CD8+ T cells. An RNeasy Mini Kit was used to extract total RNA from the sorted cells. TCRdb names NextSeq 550 as the instrument used. The Human TCR Profiling Kit (MiLaboratory) was used to prepare UMI-labeled 5' RACE TRB cDNA libraries. cDNA synthesis used the entire amount of extracted RNA, and PCR amplification then used the entire amount of cDNA produced. The libraries were made side by side, with each library going through the same number of PCR cycles. For the original study's pipeline: About 54,000 +/- 9,700 unique UMI-labeled TRB cDNA molecules per library were extracted with MIGEC and MiXCR, with at least two reads per UMI required. On average, 40,000 +/- 10,000 functional in-frame TRB CDR3 nucleotide clonotypes lacking stop codons were found per library. After downsampling to 5000 UMI-labeled TRB molecules per sample, diversity metrics, including normalized Shannon-Wiener and Chao1, were computed in VDJtools. Clonotype-size-weighted physicochemical properties of the central five CDR3 residues (interaction energy, strength, volume and Kidera factor 4) were computed in VDJtools. TCRdb reanalyzed the reads, keeping one entry per CDR3 protein sequence and omitting DNA. Here the V and J calls rest on TCRdb's processing, not on the authors' analysis. This sample's listing comprises around 80,000 distinct CDR3 sequences. The ten largest clones add up to approximately 0.67% of the sample.

The clonotype comes from a human donor in good health. Some clones in this sample may be carry-over from other donors' samples. Sequenced sample: naive CXCR3+ CD8+ T cells from blood. Read against the paper, the sample's cell subset or site label means: CD45RO-CCR7+CD27+CD95- naive CD8+ T cells expressing CXCR3 (TNR3+). The rearrangement combines TRBV6-6 with TRBJ1-1; TCRdb returns TRBD1, unconfirmable since there is no DNA. The CDR3: CASSYSGAGGSEAFF.